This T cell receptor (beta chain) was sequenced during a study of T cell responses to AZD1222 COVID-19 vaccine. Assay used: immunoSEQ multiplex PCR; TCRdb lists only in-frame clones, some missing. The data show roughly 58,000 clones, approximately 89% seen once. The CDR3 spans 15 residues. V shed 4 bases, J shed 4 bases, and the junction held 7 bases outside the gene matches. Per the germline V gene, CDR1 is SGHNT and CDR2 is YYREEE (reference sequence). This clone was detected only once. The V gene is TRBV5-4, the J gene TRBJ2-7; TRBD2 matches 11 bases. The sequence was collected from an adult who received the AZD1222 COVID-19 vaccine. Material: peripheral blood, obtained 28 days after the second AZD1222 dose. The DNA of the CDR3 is TGTGCCAGCAGCCCGGATCCTAGCGGGGGGTACGAGCAGTACTTC. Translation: CASSPDPSGGYEQYF. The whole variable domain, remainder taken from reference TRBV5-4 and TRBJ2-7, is ETGVTQSPTHLIKTRGQQVTLRCSSQSGHNTVSWYQQALGQGPQFIFQYYREEENGRGNFPPRFSGLQFPNYSSELNVNALELDDSALYLCASSPDPSGGYEQYFGPGTRLTVT.